The 24 T cell receptor beta chains in this list originate from one sample, sequenced in a study of blood T cell repertoires in COVID-19. TCRdb's copy holds only in-frame clones and misses some; the assay was immunoSEQ multiplex PCR. Among tens of thousands of clones listed, about 88% were seen once. Sequencing was carried out using peripheral blood. These receptors all stem from a human donor in a cohort sampled during active COVID-19.

The chain employs TRBV3-1 (or the pseudogene TRBV3-2) and TRBJ1-2; no clear D. This CDR3 is built from 13 residues. The germline V and J ends were trimmed by 1 base and 6 bases, with 9 bases remaining between them. From germline, CDR1 is LGHDT and CDR2 YNNKEL (reference sequence). DNA of the CDR3: TGTGCCAGCAGCCAAGGCGGGATTGATGGCTACACCTTC. It is translated as CASSQGGIDGYTF.

The chain has TRBV25-1 and TRBJ2-2; 9 nucleotides line up with TRBD1. Germline V gene data show CDR1 as MGHDK and CDR2 as SYGVNS. The V gene end was trimmed by 7 bases and the J gene end by 3 bases; junction bases not matched to a gene: 9. The length of the CDR3 is 16 residues. This CDR3 is CASTPRDREDTGELFF. In DNA, the CDR3 is TGTGCCAGCACCCCCCGGGACAGGGAAGACACCGGGGAGCTGTTTTTT.

This chain joins TRBV7-6 and TRBJ2-2, with 7 bases identical to TRBD2. The germline gives CDR1 SGHVS, CDR2 FNYEAQ. The ends lost 1 base at V and 0 bases at J; junction bases unmatched: 5. This CDR3 is 17 amino acids long. In DNA, the CDR3 is TGTGCCAGCAGCTTAGGGTCTAGCGGATCGAACACCGGGGAGCTGTTTTTT. It specifies CASSLGSSGSNTGELFF.

This clone was detected only a few times. The V and J genes are TRBV5-5 and TRBJ1-3, with 7 bases fitting TRBD1. CDR1 is SGHKS and CDR2 is YYEKEE in the germline V gene (reference sequence). V lost 7 bases, J lost 0 bases, and 7 bases stayed unmatched. The CDR3 length is 15 residues. CDR3 in amino acids: CASGGGRSSGNTIYF. CDR3 nucleotide sequence: TGTGCCAGCGGAGGGGGCAGGAGCTCTGGAAACACCATATATTTT.

CDR3 loop: CASSDTGGNGYTF. The CDR3 DNA sequence: TGTGCCAGCAGCGACACAGGGGGGAATGGCTACACCTTC. The genes are TRBV5-6 and TRBJ1-2; TRBD1 aligns across 8 bases. The CDR3 runs to 13 residues. CDR1 is SGHDT and CDR2 is YYEEEE in the germline V gene. Trimming cost V 4 bases and J 6 bases; bases outside gene matches: 5.

Regarding this clone: A read error may account for a junction end that differs from germline. The V call is TRBV7-9, the J call TRBJ2-2, with D perhaps matching TRBD2 (6 bases). This CDR3 spans 14 amino acids. Germline lookup yields CDR1 SEHNR and CDR2 FQNEAQ (reference sequence). The CDR3 nucleotides are TGTGCCAGCGGCTTCACTAGCACGGCCGGGGAGCTGTTTTTT. Amino acids: CASGFTSTAGELFF.

This chain uses TRBV6-5 with TRBJ1-6; no firm D call. The germline V gene has CDR1 MNHEY and CDR2 SVGAGI. Trimming removed 2 bases at V and 14 bases at J, with 7 bases between. The CDR3 has 11 residues. CDR3 sequence (DNA): TGTGCCAGCAGTTACGATCCGGCCCTCCACTTT. Translating gives CASSYDPALHF.

The CDR3 spells CASSLMGQGNEKLFF. The CDR3 DNA reads TGTGCCAGCAGTTTGATGGGACAGGGTAATGAAAAACTGTTTTTT. This chain uses TRBV27 with TRBJ1-4; 9 bases line up with TRBD1. The CDR3 has 15 amino acids. Per the germline V gene, CDR1 is MNHEY and CDR2 is SMNVEV (reference sequence). The J segment lost 4 bases and the V segment lost 3 bases, leaving 3 bases of the junction unmatched.

The chain is built from TRBV9 and TRBJ1-3, with 7 bases identical to TRBD1. J lost 0 bases, V lost 4 bases, and 7 bases had no gene match. The CDR3 spans 16 residues. Looked up from germline, CDR1 is SGDLS and CDR2 is YYNGEE. Here the CDR3 reads CASSSQGGISGNTIYF. The CDR3 DNA follows: TGTGCCAGCAGCTCCCAGGGGGGAATCTCTGGAAACACCATATATTTT.

A single count supports this clone. V usage is TRBV7-6 and J usage is TRBJ1-1; TRBD1 aligns across 9 bases. The CDR3 runs 14 residues. V trimming: 3 bases; J trimming: 4 bases; junction bases outside the gene matches: 3. Germline V gene sequence: CDR1 SGHVS, CDR2 FNYEAQ. In nucleotides, the CDR3 is TGTGCCAGCAGCTTGGGACAGGGTTTCACTGAAGCTTTCTTT. It translates to CASSLGQGFTEAFF.

The chain's CDR3 is CASSHMTRQRGGRGSTDTQYF. CDR3 in DNA: TGTGCCAGCAGCCATATGACCCGACAGCGGGGGGGCCGTGGGAGCACAGATACGCAGTATTTT. The rearrangement links TRBV4-2 to TRBJ2-3, with 10 bases lining up with TRBD2. CDR3 length equals 21 residues. In germline, CDR1 is LGHNA, CDR2 YNFKEQ. Trimming cost V 3 bases and J 0 bases; bases outside gene matches: 18.

V is TRBV5-8 and J is TRBJ2-7, with 10 bases identical to TRBD1. This CDR3 has 15 amino acids. V trimming: 4 bases; J trimming: 7 bases; junction bases outside the gene matches: 11. The germline CDR1 and CDR2 sequences are SGHTS and YDEGEE. CDR3 loop: CASSPWTGGTFEQYF. CDR3 DNA sequence: TGTGCCAGCAGCCCCTGGACAGGGGGGACCTTTGAGCAGTACTTC.

This chain joins TRBV9 and TRBJ1-3; D unresolved. The germline V gene has CDR1 SGDLS and CDR2 YYNGEE. V was pared by 0 bases and J by 0 bases, with 16 bases between. The CDR3 contains 18 residues. CDR3 sequence: CASSVAPMWSVSGNTIYF. The CDR3 DNA is TGTGCCAGCAGCGTAGCACCGATGTGGTCGGTCTCTGGAAACACCATATATTTT. Variable domain in full (rest from reference TRBV9 and TRBJ1-3): DSGVTQTPKHLITATGQRVTLRCSPRSGDLSVYWYQQSLDQGLQFLIQYYNGEERAKGNILERFSAQQFPDLHSELNLSSLELGDSALYFCASSVAPMWSVSGNTIYFGEGSWLTVV.

The rearrangement uses TRBV5-7 and TRBJ1-5; a weak D match, TRBD1 (5 bases). TRBV5-7 is given ORF status, its function remaining uncertain. The CDR3 covers 14 residues. Trimming took 1 base from V and 6 from J, leaving 11 bases between them. CDR3 amino acids: CASSLCRVGQPQHF. As DNA, the CDR3 is TGTGCCAGCAGCTTGTGCAGGGTGGGTCAGCCCCAGCATTTT.

This sequence joins TRBV5-4 and TRBJ1-2; no reliable D call. V dropped 4 bases and J dropped 0 bases, with 19 bases sitting between them. The germline gives CDR1 SGHNT, CDR2 YYREEE (reference sequence). The CDR3 is 17 residues long. CDR3 loop: CASSPGSGLTTNYGYTF. In nucleotides, the CDR3 is TGTGCCAGCAGCCCGGGATCTGGGCTTACCACTAACTATGGCTACACCTTC.

The chain employs TRBV19 and TRBJ1-2, with D possibly being TRBD1 (6 bases). V was clipped by 9 bases and J by 5 bases, with 22 bases between them. Per the germline V gene, CDR1 is LNHDA and CDR2 is SQIVND (reference sequence). This CDR3 comprises 15 residues. CDR3 loop: CASSWGGPSVYGYTF. CDR3 DNA sequence: TGTGCCAGCTCCTGGGGGGGGCCGAGTGTATATGGCTACACCTTC.

The gene calls are TRBV28 and TRBJ1-4; 7 bases align to TRBD1. The germline gives CDR1 MDHEN, CDR2 SYDVKM. Unmatched junction bases numbered 12, after V lost 6 bases and J lost 8 bases. There are 15 residues in the CDR3. CDR3 in DNA: TGTGCCAGCAGGCCGAGACAGGGATTTAAGGAAAAACTGTTTTTT. Protein product: CASRPRQGFKEKLFF.

This clone was seen just once. The chain couples TRBV5-1 to TRBJ2-6, with TRBD1 identical over 9 bases. Germline V gene sequence: CDR1 SGHRS, CDR2 YFSETQ. Trimming cost V 2 bases and J 2 bases; bases outside gene matches: 14. The CDR3 contains 20 residues. The CDR3 coding sequence is TGCGCCAGCAGCTTTGGGGACTCTTCGGGACAGGGCCCTGGGGCCAACGTCCTGACTTTC. This sequence encodes CASSFGDSSGQGPGANVLTF.

A single count supports this clone. The V gene is TRBV6-5, the J gene TRBJ1-1; 7 nucleotides align to TRBD1. V dropped 7 bases and J dropped 10; count of bases not matched to a gene: 9. The CDR3 extends over 12 amino acids. The germline V gene has CDR1 MNHEY and CDR2 SVGAGI. The chain's CDR3 is CASTPQGVGAFF. CDR3 nucleotides: TGTGCCAGCACCCCCCAGGGGGTTGGAGCTTTCTTT.

This chain connects TRBV4-2 to TRBJ2-5, with unresolved D. Germline V lookup: CDR1 LGHNA, CDR2 YNFKEQ. This CDR3 region has 12 residues. V gave up 0 bases and J gave up 4 bases, with 3 bases separating them. CDR3 sequence: CASSQDRETQYF. CDR3 bases: TGTGCCAGCAGCCAAGATCGAGAGACCCAGTACTTC.

This chain joins TRBV19 and TRBJ2-1, with D tentatively TRBD2 (7 bases). Trimming left V 6 bases short and J 10 bases short, with 13 bases between. In germline, CDR1 is LNHDA, CDR2 SQIVND (reference sequence). The CDR3 is made up of 12 amino acids. CDR3 nucleotides: TGTGCCAGTAGAAGGACAGCGGGGGAGCAGTTCTTC. Its translation is CASRRTAGEQFF.

CDR3 residues: CASSPYRGHLYEQYF. As DNA, the CDR3 is TGCGCCAGCAGCCCGTACAGGGGGCATTTGTACGAGCAGTACTTC. The chain combines TRBV5-1 with TRBJ2-7; 9 bases align to TRBD1. Per the germline V gene, CDR1 is SGHRS and CDR2 is YFSETQ. This CDR3 contains 15 residues. V shed 4 bases, J shed 4 bases, and the junction held 9 bases outside the gene matches.

A few counts support this clone. This sample also contains other DNA sequences that code for the same CDR3. V gene TRBV29-1 combines with J gene TRBJ1-1; possibly TRBD1 for D (5 bases). Trimming stripped 3 bases from V and 5 bases from J, with 7 bases between. This CDR3 contains 11 residues. Per germline, CDR1 SQVTM and CDR2 ANQGSEA. In nucleotides, the CDR3 is TGCAGCGTTGACGGGGGAACTGAAGCTTTCTTT. Encoded protein: CSVDGGTEAFF.

J is TRBJ1-5 and V is TRBV7-2; D uncertain. The CDR3 has 14 amino acids. V gave up 5 bases and J gave up 4 bases, with 12 bases separating them. CDR1 and CDR2 from the germline V gene are SGHTA and FQGNSA. CDR3 residues: CASSSRRGNQPQHF. The CDR3 DNA is TGTGCCAGCAGCAGTAGAAGAGGTAATCAGCCCCAGCATTTT. Full variable domain (remainder filled in from reference TRBV7-2 and TRBJ1-5): GAGVSQSPSNKVTEKGKDVELRCDPISGHTALYWYRQSLGQGLEFLIYFQGNSAPDKSGLPSDRFSAERTGGSVSTLTIQRTQQEDSAVYLCASSSRRGNQPQHFGDGTRLSIL.